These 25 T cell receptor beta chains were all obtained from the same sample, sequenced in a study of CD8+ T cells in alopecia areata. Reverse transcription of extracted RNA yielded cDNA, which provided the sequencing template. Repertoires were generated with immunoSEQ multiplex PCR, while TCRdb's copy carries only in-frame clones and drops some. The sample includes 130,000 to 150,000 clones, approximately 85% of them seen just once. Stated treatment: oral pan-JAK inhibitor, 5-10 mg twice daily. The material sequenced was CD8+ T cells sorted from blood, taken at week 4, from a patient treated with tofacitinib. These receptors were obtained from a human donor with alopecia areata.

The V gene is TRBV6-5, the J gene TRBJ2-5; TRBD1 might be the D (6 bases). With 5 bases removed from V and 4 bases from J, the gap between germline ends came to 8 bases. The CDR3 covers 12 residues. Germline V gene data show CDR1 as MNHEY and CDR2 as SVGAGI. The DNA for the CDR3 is TGTGCCAGCAGTGGACAGTCAGAGACCCAGTACTTC. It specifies CASSGQSETQYF.

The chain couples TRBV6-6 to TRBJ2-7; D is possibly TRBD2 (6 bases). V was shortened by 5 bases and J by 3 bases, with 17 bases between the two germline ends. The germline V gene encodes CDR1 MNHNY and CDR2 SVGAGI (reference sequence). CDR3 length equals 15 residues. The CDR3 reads CASSTLSGSSYEQYF. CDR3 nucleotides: TGTGCCAGCAGTACCCTTAGCGGCTCTAGCTACGAGCAGTACTTC.

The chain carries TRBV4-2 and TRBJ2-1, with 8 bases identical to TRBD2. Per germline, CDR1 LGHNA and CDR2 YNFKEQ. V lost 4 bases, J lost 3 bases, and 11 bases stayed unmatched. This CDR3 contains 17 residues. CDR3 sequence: CASSPTSPGGLYNEQFF. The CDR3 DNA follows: TGTGCCAGCAGCCCAACTTCTCCGGGGGGGCTCTACAATGAGCAGTTCTTC.

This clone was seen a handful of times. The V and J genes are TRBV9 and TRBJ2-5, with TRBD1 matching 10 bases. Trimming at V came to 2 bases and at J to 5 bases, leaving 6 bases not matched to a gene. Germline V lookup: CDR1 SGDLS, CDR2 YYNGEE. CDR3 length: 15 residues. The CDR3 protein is CASSVTGGSGETQYF. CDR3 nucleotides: TGTGCCAGCAGCGTGACAGGGGGCTCGGGGGAGACCCAGTACTTC.

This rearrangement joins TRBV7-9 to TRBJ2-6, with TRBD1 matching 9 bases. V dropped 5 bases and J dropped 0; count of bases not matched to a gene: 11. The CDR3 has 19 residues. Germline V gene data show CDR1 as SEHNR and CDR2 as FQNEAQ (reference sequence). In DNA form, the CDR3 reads TGTGCCAGCAGCCTGCCCCCGGGACAGGGAGACTCTGGGGCCAACGTCCTGACTTTC. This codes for CASSLPPGQGDSGANVLTF.

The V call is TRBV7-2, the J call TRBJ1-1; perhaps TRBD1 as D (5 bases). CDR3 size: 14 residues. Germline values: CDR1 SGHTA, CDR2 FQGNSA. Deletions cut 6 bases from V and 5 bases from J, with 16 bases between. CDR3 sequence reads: CASRYPQGGTEAFF. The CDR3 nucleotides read TGTGCCAGCAGATACCCGCAGGGTGGGACTGAAGCTTTCTTT.

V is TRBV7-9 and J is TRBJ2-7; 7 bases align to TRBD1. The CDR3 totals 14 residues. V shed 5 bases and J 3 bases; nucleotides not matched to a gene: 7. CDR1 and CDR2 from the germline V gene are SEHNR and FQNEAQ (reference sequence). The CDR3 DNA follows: TGTGCCAGCAGCCCGACAGGGAAAGTCTACGAGCAGTACTTC. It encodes CASSPTGKVYEQYF.

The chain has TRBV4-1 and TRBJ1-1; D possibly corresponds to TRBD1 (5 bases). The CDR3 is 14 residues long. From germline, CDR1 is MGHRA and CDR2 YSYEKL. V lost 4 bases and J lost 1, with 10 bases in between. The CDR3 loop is CASSRGTGNTEAFF. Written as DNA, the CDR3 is TGCGCCAGCAGCCGGGGGACGGGGAACACTGAAGCTTTCTTT.

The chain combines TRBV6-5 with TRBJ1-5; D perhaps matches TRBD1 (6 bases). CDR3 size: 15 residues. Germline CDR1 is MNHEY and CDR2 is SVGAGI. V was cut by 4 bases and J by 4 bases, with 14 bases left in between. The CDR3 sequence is CASSLGGGPNQPQHF. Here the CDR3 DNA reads TGTGCCAGCAGTTTAGGGGGGGGCCCAAATCAGCCCCAGCATTTT.

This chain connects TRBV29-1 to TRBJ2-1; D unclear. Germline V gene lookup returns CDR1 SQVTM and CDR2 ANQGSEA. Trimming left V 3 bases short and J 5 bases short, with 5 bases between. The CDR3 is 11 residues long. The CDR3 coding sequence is TGCAGCGTTGAGTCTGACAATGAGCAGTTCTTC. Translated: CSVESDNEQFF.

CDR3 protein: CASTNSGNTEAFF. The CDR3, as DNA: TGTGCCAGCACCAACTCGGGTAACACTGAAGCTTTCTTT. J is TRBJ1-1 and V is TRBV7-9, with no clear D. V lost 7 bases to trimming and J lost 2 bases, with 11 bases between them. This CDR3 comprises 13 residues. Per the germline V gene, CDR1 is SEHNR and CDR2 is FQNEAQ (reference sequence).

The CDR3 DNA reads as TGTGCCAGCAGTTACGGACAGGGGAACGAGCAGTACTTC. This gives the protein CASSYGQGNEQYF. The V gene is TRBV6-6, the J gene TRBJ2-7; 9 positions match TRBD1. The V and J ends lost 2 bases and 5 bases, in that order; junction bases with no gene match: 1. CDR3 size: 13 residues. Per the germline V gene, CDR1 is MNHNY and CDR2 is SVGAGI (reference sequence).

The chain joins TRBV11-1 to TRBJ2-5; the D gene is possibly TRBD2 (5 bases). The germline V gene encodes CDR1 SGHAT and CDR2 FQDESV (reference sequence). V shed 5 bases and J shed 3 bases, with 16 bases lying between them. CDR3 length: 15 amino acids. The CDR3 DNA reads TGTGCCAGCAGCCATAACCGGGGAGTAAAAGAGACCCAGTACTTC. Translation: CASSHNRGVKETQYF.

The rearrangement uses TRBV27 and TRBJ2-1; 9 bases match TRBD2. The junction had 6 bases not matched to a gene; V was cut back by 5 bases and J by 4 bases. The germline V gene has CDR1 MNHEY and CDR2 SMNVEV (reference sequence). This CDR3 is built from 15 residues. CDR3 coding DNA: TGTGCCAGCAGTCCTGTAGCGGGGGAATACAATGAGCAGTTCTTC. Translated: CASSPVAGEYNEQFF.

CDR3 DNA: TGTGCCAGCAGTTCGCACTTTAGCGGGGGGGCTGTAGAGACCCAGTACTTC. This codes for CASSSHFSGGAVETQYF. The J gene is TRBJ2-5, the V gene TRBV27; TRBD2 aligns across 11 bases. Germline V gene sequence: CDR1 MNHEY, CDR2 SMNVEV (reference sequence). V shed 4 bases and J 4 bases; nucleotides not matched to a gene: 11. CDR3 length: 17 residues.

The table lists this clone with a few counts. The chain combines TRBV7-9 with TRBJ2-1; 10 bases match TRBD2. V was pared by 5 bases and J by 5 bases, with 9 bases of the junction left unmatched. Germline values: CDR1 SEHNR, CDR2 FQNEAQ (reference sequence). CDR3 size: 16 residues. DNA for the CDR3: TGTGCCAGCAGCCCGCCAGCGGGGGGGCGGAACAATGAGCAGTTCTTC. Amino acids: CASSPPAGGRNNEQFF. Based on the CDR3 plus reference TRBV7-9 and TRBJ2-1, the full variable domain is DTGVSQNPRHKITKRGQNVTFRCDPISEHNRLYWYRQTLGQGPEFLTYFQNEAQLEKSRLLSDRFSAERPKGSFSTLEIQRTEQGDSAMYLCASSPPAGGRNNEQFFGPGTRLTVL.

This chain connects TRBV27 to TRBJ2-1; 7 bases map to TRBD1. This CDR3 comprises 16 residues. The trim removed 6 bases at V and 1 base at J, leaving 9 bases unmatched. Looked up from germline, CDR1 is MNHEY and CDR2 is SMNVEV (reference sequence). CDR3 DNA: TGTGCCAGCAGCGTAGGGGGCTTGGTGTCCTACAATGAGCAGTTCTTC. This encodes CASSVGGLVSYNEQFF.

CDR3 coding DNA: TGTGCCAGCGGGCCGGGACTTAGCGCAGATACGCAGTATTTT. Translated, it gives CASGPGLSADTQYF. This chain uses TRBV6-5 with TRBJ2-3; possible D gene TRBD2, 6 bases. V dropped 8 bases and J dropped 4 bases, with 16 bases sitting between them. There are 14 residues in the CDR3. Germline values: CDR1 MNHEY, CDR2 SVGAGI.

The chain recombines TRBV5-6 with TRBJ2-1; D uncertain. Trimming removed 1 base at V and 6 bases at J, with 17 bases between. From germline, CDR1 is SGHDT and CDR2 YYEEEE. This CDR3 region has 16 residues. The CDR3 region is CASSLLPYSVPNEQFF. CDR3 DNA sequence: TGTGCCAGCAGCTTGCTACCTTACTCTGTCCCCAATGAGCAGTTCTTC.

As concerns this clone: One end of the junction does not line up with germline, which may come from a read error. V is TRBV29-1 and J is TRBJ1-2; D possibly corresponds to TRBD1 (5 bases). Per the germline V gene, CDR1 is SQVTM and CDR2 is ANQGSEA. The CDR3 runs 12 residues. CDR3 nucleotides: TGCAGCGTTGTTGGGGGGAACTTTGGCTACACCTTC. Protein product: CSVVGGNFGYTF.

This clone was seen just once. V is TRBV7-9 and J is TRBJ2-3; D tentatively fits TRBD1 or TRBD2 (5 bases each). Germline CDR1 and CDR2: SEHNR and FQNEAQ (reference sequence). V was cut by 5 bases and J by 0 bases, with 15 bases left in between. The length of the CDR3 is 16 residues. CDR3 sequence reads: CASSSPGPHSTDTQYF. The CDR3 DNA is TGTGCCAGCAGCAGTCCGGGACCCCATAGCACAGATACGCAGTATTTT.

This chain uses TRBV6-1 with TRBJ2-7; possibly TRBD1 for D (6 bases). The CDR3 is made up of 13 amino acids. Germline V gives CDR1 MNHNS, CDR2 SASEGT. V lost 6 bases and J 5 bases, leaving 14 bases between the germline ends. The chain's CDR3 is CASRPLGGNEQYF. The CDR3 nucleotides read TGTGCCAGCAGGCCCCTAGGGGGAAACGAGCAGTACTTC.

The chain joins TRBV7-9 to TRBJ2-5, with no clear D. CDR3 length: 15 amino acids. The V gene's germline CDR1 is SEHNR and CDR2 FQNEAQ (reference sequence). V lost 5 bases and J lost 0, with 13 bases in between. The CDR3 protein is CASSLLSGDQETQYF. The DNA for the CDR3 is TGTGCCAGCAGCCTTTTATCTGGGGACCAAGAGACCCAGTACTTC.

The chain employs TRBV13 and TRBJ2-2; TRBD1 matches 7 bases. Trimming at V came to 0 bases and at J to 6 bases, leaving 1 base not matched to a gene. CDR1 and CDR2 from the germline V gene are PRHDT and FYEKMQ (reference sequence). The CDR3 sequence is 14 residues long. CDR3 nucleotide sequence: TGTGCCAGCAGCTTAGGGGGGACAGCCGGGGAGCTGTTTTTT. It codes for CASSLGGTAGELFF.

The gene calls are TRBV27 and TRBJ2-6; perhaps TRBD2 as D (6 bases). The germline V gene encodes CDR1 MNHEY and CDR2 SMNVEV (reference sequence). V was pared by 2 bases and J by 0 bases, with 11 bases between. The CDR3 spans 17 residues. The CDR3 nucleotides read TGTGCCAGCAGTTTAGTTGGGGGGACCTCTGGGGCCAACGTCCTGACTTTC. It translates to CASSLVGGTSGANVLTF.